This T cell receptor beta chain was profiled in a study of T cell responses to AZD1222 COVID-19 vaccine. Study background: Timing groups of about 4 and about 12 weeks for second doses were pooled. Findings and limits, study-wide: Increases in Spike-specific TCR breadth and depth were seen after two AZD1222 doses. Clonal diversity was possibly underestimated; the donors were predominantly white British and more often female.

Germline CDR1 MNHEY, CDR2 SVGAGI. Trimming removed 2 bases at V and 4 bases at J, with 2 bases between. The CDR3 is 12 residues long. Data came from immunoSEQ multiplex PCR; TCRdb stores just in-frame clones and leaves some out. This sample yields 150,000 to 160,000 clones, of which 90% are seen a single time; roughly 1.9% belongs to the top ten. Points on this clone: What it binds is unknown.

This TCR was sampled from an adult in good health. The source material was peripheral blood, sampled on day 0 of AZD1222 vaccination. This chain links TRBV6-5 with TRBJ2-2; D not resolved. The CDR3 DNA reads as TGTGCCAGCAGTTACCCCACCGGGGAGCTGTTTTTT. Translated: CASSYPTGELFF.